This TCR beta chain was recorded in a study of shared clonotypes between healthy human individuals. Only in-frame clones appear in the TCRdb table, and some are missing; sequencing was by immunoSEQ multiplex PCR. The table records 2 million to 2.5 million clones, roughly 95% of them present only once. The length of the CDR3 is 13 residues. Trimming left V 2 bases short and J 2 bases short, with 6 bases between. Germline CDR1 and CDR2: SNHLY and FYNNEI. This clone has a handful of counts. This CDR3 is also generated by other DNA sequences in the sample. The TCR was taken from a man aged 18 to 30 in good health. The chain carries TRBV2 and TRBJ1-2, with unresolved D. Specimen: naive CD4+ T cells sorted from blood. Subset: CD45RA+ positively selected. CDR3: CASSETGNYGYTF. The CDR3 nucleotides are TGTGCCAGCAGTGAAACGGGGAACTATGGCTACACCTTC.